The count of the clone carrying this TCR beta chain is one. Trimming stripped 5 bases from V and 0 bases from J, with 25 bases between. Germline V gene lookup returns CDR1 LGHNT and CDR2 FRNRAP. This CDR3 has 19 residues. These data come from a study of blood T cell repertoires in COVID-19. Sequencing was performed with immunoSEQ multiplex PCR; in TCRdb, only in-frame clones are kept and a portion is missing. The sample holds some 300,000 clones; nearly 90% are singletons and the top ten take around 0.98%. This sequence originates from a woman in her thirties or forties with COVID-19, enrolled during active disease. The chain has TRBV12-5 and TRBJ2-5, with D tentatively TRBD2 (6 bases). Specimen: peripheral blood. CDR3 loop: CASGMLITSGTPNQETQYF. Written as DNA, the CDR3 is TGTGCTAGTGGTATGCTAATCACCTCCGGGACTCCTAACCAAGAGACCCAGTACTTC.